This is a list of T cell receptor beta chains from one sample in a study of blood T cell repertoires in COVID-19. Method: immunoSEQ multiplex PCR; TCRdb's copy keeps in-frame clones and lacks some. In the table there are roughly 190,000 clones, around 84% of which are singletons. The specimen sequenced was peripheral blood. The receptors originated from a woman between 70 and 85 years old with COVID-19, enrolled during active disease. CDR3s include the opening cysteine and the closing phenylalanine or tryptophan. Fields, in order: clone size, CDR3 length, D gene, V gene, J gene, CDR3 DNA, CDR3 protein. D genes are given only for firm matches. Clone size appears in some rows only: once, few, many, or a class for an expanded clone.

abundance: .; len: 16; d_gene: .; v_gene: TRBV28; j_gene: TRBJ1-2; CDR3nt: TGTGCCAGCAGTTTAGGCGGGGGTATGTCTGCCTATGGCTACACCTTC; CDR3aa: CASSLGGGMSAYGYTF
abundance: .; len: 14; d_gene: .; v_gene: TRBV5-1; j_gene: TRBJ2-1; CDR3nt: TGCGCCAGCAGCTTGGATGGCGGGGGCGGTGAGCAGTTCTTC; CDR3aa: CASSLDGGGGEQFF
abundance: .; len: 14; d_gene: .; v_gene: TRBV6-5; j_gene: TRBJ2-3; CDR3nt: TGTGCCAGCAGTCTGTACAGGGACACAGATACGCAGTATTTT; CDR3aa: CASSLYRDTDTQYF
abundance: .; len: 14; d_gene: .; v_gene: TRBV18; j_gene: TRBJ1-3; CDR3nt: TGTGCCAGCTCAAGACTGAGCTCTGGAAACACCATATATTTT; CDR3aa: CASSRLSSGNTIYF
abundance: .; len: 13; d_gene: .; v_gene: TRBV29-1; j_gene: TRBJ1-1; CDR3nt: TGCAGCGTTGAGAGACTCCTGGATACTGAAGCTTTCTTT; CDR3aa: CSVERLLDTEAFF
abundance: .; len: 19; d_gene: TRBD1; v_gene: TRBV18; j_gene: TRBJ2-6; CDR3nt: TGTGCCAGCTCACCCTCTTCGGGACAGGGAATCTCTGGGGCCAACGTCCTGACTTTC; CDR3aa: CASSPSSGQGISGANVLTF
abundance: many; len: 13; d_gene: TRBD1; v_gene: TRBV5-1; j_gene: TRBJ2-7; CDR3nt: TGCGCCAGCAGGTCCGGGACAGGGGGCGAGCAGTACTTC; CDR3aa: CASRSGTGGEQYF
abundance: .; len: 15; d_gene: .; v_gene: TRBV11-2; j_gene: TRBJ1-4; CDR3nt: TGTGCCAGCAGCTTAGCGCCAGGGCGGGGTGAAAAACTGTTTTTT; CDR3aa: CASSLAPGRGEKLFF
abundance: few; len: 13; d_gene: .; v_gene: TRBV19; j_gene: TRBJ2-5; CDR3nt: TGTGCCAGTAGTATGGGGGGAGGAGAGACCCAGTACTTC; CDR3aa: CASSMGGGETQYF
abundance: .; len: 13; d_gene: .; v_gene: TRBV4-1; j_gene: TRBJ2-2; CDR3nt: TGCGCCAGCAGCCAGGCGGACACCGGGGAGCTGTTTTTT; CDR3aa: CASSQADTGELFF